The 11 T cell receptor beta chains listed next were all sequenced from one sample in a study of T cell clonality in common variable immunodeficiency. Profiled with immunoSEQ multiplex PCR; TCRdb holds only in-frame clones, not every one. Singletons are absent from the sample, which has roughly 29,000 clones. Material for sequencing was peripheral blood mononuclear cells. These receptors were taken from a person aged 18 to 75 in good health.

The sample holds many counts of this clone. The read ends 3 residues before the CDR3 terminus; that terminus is restored from the germline J gene. V gene TRBV19 combines with J gene TRBJ2-7; D is uncertain. The CDR3 has 14 amino acids. Trimming removed 3 bases from V and 4 bases from J, with 13 bases in between. Germline V gene data show CDR1 as LNHDA and CDR2 as SQIVND (reference sequence). This chain's CDR3 is CASSIQALTYEQYF. CDR3 DNA (partial): TGTGCCAGTAGTATCCAGGCCCTGACGTACGAG. Looking up the rest from reference TRBV19 and TRBJ2-7 gives the full variable domain: DGGITQSPKYLFRKEGQNVTLSCEQNLNHDAMYWYRQDPGQGLRLIYYSQIVNDFQKGDIAEGYSVSREKKESFPLTVTSAQKNPTAFYLCASSIQALTYEQYFGPGTRLTVT.

This clone turned up a few times. The CDR3 goes on 3 residues after the read ends, and that part is filled in from the germline J gene. The rearrangement links TRBV19 to TRBJ1-2; D perhaps matches TRBD1 (6 bases). This CDR3 spans 14 amino acids. Per germline, CDR1 LNHDA and CDR2 SQIVND (reference sequence). V was pared by 7 bases and J by 6 bases, with 18 bases between. CDR3 amino acids: CASNPGTRWDGYTF. Incomplete CDR3 DNA: TGTGCCAGTAACCCCGGGACACGCTGGGATGGC.

This clone was picked up a small number of times. Sequencing ends 3 residues short of the CDR3 end; the germline J gene provides the rest. This chain links TRBV19 with TRBJ1-5, with 9 positions matching TRBD1. The CDR3 runs 16 residues. Trimming took 9 bases from V and 1 from J; bases not matched to a gene: 10. Looked up from germline, CDR1 is LNHDA and CDR2 is SQIVND (reference sequence). CDR3 bases read: TGTGCCAGCATCGACAGGGGGGGAATAAGCAATCAGCCC. Its protein is CASIDRGGISNQP. The whole CDR3 reads CASIDRGGISNQPQHF.

As to this clone: The DNA ends 3 residues before the CDR3 does, and the rest of the CDR3 is filled in from the germline J gene. The chain combines TRBV19 with TRBJ1-1; possible D gene TRBD1, 6 bases. There are 14 residues in the CDR3. The V gene's germline CDR1 is LNHDA and CDR2 SQIVND (reference sequence). V was cut by 8 bases and J by 6 bases, with 19 bases left in between. The CDR3 loop reads CASHYTGSGAEAFF. CDR3 DNA, as far as it was read: TGTGCCAGTCACTATACAGGGAGCGGAGCTGAA.

This clone was counted ten times or more. With the read ending 3 residues before the CDR3 end, the germline J gene is used to fill in that end. The chain links TRBV2 to TRBJ2-3; D unresolved. Per the germline V gene, CDR1 is SNHLY and CDR2 is FYNNEI. The CDR3 length is 17 residues. The germline V and J ends were trimmed by 4 bases and 2 bases, with 19 bases remaining between them. CDR3 residues: CASSVWVLARATDTQYF. CDR3 DNA (partial): TGTGCCAGCAGTGTGTGGGTTTTGGCTAGAGCCACAGATACG. Combining the CDR3 with reference TRBV2 and TRBJ2-3 gives the whole variable domain EPEVTQTPSHQVTQMGQEVILRCVPISNHLYFYWYRQILGQKVEFLVSFYNNEISEKSEIFDDQFSVERPDGSNFTLKIRSTKLEDSAMYFCASSVWVLARATDTQYFGPGTRLTVL.

Sample share makes this clone medium-sized (0.01 to 0.1%). Sequencing ends 3 residues short of the CDR3 end; the germline J gene provides the rest. The chain recombines TRBV30 with TRBJ1-1, with D perhaps TRBD1 (5 bases). Germline V lookup: CDR1 GTSNPN, CDR2 SVGIG (reference sequence). V was shortened by 3 bases and J by 1 base, with 9 bases between the two germline ends. The CDR3 is 13 amino acids. The sequenced part of the CDR3 DNA is TGTGCCTGGAGACAGGTGCAGAACACTGAA. Translation: CAWRQVQNTE. The full CDR3 reads CAWRQVQNTEAFF.

This clone showed up many times. The missing CDR3 end, 3 residues past where the read stops, is filled in from the germline J gene. V gene TRBV7-2 combines with J gene TRBJ1-2, with a weak D call TRBD1 (5 bases). Trimming shortened V by 5 bases and J by 7 bases, and 17 bases separated the two germline ends. This CDR3 is built from 14 residues. The germline CDR1 and CDR2 sequences are SGHTA and FQGNSA. The sequenced CDR3 bases are TGTGCCAGCAGCCCAGCGGGGGAGTGGAGTGGC. It is translated as CASSPAGEWSG. The complete CDR3 sequence is CASSPAGEWSGYTF.

The DNA read from the CDR3 is TGTGCCAGCAGCTTACGGGTGGTTGGGGACTCGGCCAAAAACATT. Its protein product is CASSLRVVGDSAKNI. The full CDR3 protein reads CASSLRVVGDSAKNIQYF. The chain combines TRBV7-8 with TRBJ2-4; D perhaps matches TRBD2 (6 bases). The missing CDR3 end, 3 residues past where the read stops, is filled in from the germline J gene. The CDR3 contains 18 residues. CDR1 is SGHVS, CDR2 FQNEAQ, per germline. V dropped 2 bases and J dropped 1 base, with 18 bases sitting between them.

There are many counts of this clone. The read comes to an end 3 residues before the CDR3 does, leaving the germline J gene to fill in the end. The J gene is TRBJ1-5, the V gene TRBV20-1; D possibly corresponds to TRBD1 (5 bases). V lost 1 base to trimming and J lost 4 bases, with 8 bases between them. The germline gives CDR1 DFQATT, CDR2 SNEGSKA (reference sequence). CDR3 size: 13 residues. The chain's CDR3 is CSARGQINQPQHF. The CDR3 DNA, read in part, is TGCAGTGCTAGAGGACAGATAAATCAGCCC.

This clone was seen only a few times. The sequenced fragment ends 3 residues before the CDR3 boundary, so the rest is inferred from the germline J gene. This chain links TRBV10-2 with TRBJ2-7, with a possible D match to TRBD2 (6 bases). Germline CDR1 and CDR2: WSHSY and SAAADI. CDR3 length: 14 amino acids. The V end lost 6 bases, the J end lost 0 bases, and 12 bases lay between the germline ends. Partial CDR3 DNA: TGCGCCAGCAGAACCCGGGACTCCTCCTACGAG. It is translated as CASRTRDSSYE. The whole CDR3 reads CASRTRDSSYEQYF.

At least ten counts were recorded for this clone. The CDR3 is cut off 3 residues early in the read; its end comes from the germline J gene. The genes are TRBV7-9 and TRBJ2-2; D is uncertain. The CDR3 runs to 12 residues. V dropped 2 bases and J dropped 5 bases, with 3 bases sitting between them. CDR1 is SEHNR and CDR2 is FQNEAQ in the germline V gene (reference sequence). CDR3 DNA, as far as it was read: TGTGCCAGCAGCTTAACAACCGGGGAG. Translated, it gives CASSLTTGE. The complete CDR3 protein is CASSLTTGELFF.